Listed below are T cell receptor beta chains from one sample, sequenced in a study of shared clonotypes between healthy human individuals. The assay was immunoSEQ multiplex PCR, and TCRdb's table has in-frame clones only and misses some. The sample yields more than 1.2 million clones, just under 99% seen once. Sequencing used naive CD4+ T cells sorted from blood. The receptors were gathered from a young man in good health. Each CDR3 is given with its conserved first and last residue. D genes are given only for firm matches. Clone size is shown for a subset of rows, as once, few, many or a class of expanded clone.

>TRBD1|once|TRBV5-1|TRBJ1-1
TGCGCCAGCAGCAAGGACAGGGCTAACACTGAAGCTTTCTTT
CASSKDRANTEAFF
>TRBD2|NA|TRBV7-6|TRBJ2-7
TGTGCCAGCAGGGGACTAGCGGGGCCCCTGAGCTCCTACGAGCAGTACTTC
CASRGLAGPLSSYEQYF
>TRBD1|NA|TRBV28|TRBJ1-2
TGTGCCAGCAGGGGACAGGGTATAACATGGAATGGCTACACCTTC
CASRGQGITWNGYTF
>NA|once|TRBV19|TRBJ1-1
TGTGCCAGTAGTATCCTCACAGGGTTGAACACTGAAGCTTTCTTT
CASSILTGLNTEAFF
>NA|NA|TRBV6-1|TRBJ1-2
TGTGCCGTTAACGGGGGGAACAACTATGGCTACACCTTC
CAVNGGNNYGYTF
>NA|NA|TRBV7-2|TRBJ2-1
TGTGCCAGCAGCTTAGGGGTTTATGAGCAGTTCTTC
CASSLGVYEQFF
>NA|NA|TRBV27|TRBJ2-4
TGTGCCAGCAGTCCCCTACACGAGGGGATTGTCAAAAACATTCAGTACTTC
CASSPLHEGIVKNIQYF
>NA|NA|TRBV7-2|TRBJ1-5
TGTGCCAGCAGCAAAGACGGAACACAGCCCCAGCATTTT
CASSKDGTQPQHF
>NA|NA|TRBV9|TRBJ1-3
TGTGCCAGCAGCGCCAGGGGCCTCACCTCTGGAAACACCATATATTTT
CASSARGLTSGNTIYF
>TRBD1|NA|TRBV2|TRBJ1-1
TGTGCCAGTAGGCCCGGGGACAGGGGGCTTGGGACTGAAGCTTTCTTT
CASRPGDRGLGTEAFF
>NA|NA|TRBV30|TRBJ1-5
TGTGCCTGGAGTCGGTCAGGGGATCAGCCCCAGCATTTT
CAWSRSGDQPQHF
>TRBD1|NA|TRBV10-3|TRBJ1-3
TGTGCCATCACCCCGGGACAGGGGAGGAACACCATATATTTT
CAITPGQGRNTIYF
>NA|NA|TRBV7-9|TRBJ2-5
TGTGCCAGCAGGACCCAGGGGAACCAAGAGACCCAGTACTTC
CASRTQGNQETQYF
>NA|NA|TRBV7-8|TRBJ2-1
TGTGCCAGCAGCCCCGGGTCCCCGACCGTGGGTGAGCAGTTCTTC
CASSPGSPTVGEQFF
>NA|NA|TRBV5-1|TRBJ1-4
TGCGCCAGCAGCTTGGAATGGGGGCCGGGTGAAAAACTGTTTTTT
CASSLEWGPGEKLFF
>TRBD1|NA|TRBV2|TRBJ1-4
TGTGCCAGCAGTGAAGATCCCTCGACAGGGGAGAAGACTTTT
CASSEDPSTGEKTF
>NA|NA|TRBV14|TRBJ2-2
TGTGCCAGCAGCAAAGCGGTGAACACCGGGGAGCTGTTTTTT
CASSKAVNTGELFF
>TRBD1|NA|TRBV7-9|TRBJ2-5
TGTGCCAGCAGCCGATCGACAGGGGATGCGGAGACCCAGTACTTC
CASSRSTGDAETQYF
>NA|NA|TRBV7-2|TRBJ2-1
TGTGCCAGCAGCAGGGACCCTACCTACAATGAGCAGTTCTTC
CASSRDPTYNEQFF
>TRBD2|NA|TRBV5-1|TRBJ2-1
TGCGCCAGCAGCCCGGGACTAGCGGGAGTTGTCGTTAACAATGAGCAGTTCTTC
CASSPGLAGVVVNNEQFF
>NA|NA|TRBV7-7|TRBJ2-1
TGTGCCAGCAGCTCAGAAAGTTGGGACTACAATGAGCAGTTCTTC
CASSSESWDYNEQFF
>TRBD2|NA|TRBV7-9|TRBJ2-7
TGTGCCAGCAGCCCGACCGGGACAGAATTAGCGGGAGGGCCCCACGAGCAGTACTTC
CASSPTGTELAGGPHEQYF
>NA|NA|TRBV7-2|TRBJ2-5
TGTGCCAGCAGCTCCCGGCGGCAGGGTAGGGGAGAGACCCAGTACTTC
CASSSRRQGRGETQYF
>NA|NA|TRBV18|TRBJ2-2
TGTGCCAGCTCACCACTGGGTTGGACCGGGGAGCTGTTTTTT
CASSPLGWTGELFF
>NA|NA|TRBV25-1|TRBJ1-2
TGTGCCAGCAGCCCCCCGGGGGGGTCAAGGTTCTTCTATGGCTACACCTTC
CASSPPGGSRFFYGYTF
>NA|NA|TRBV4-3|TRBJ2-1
TGCGCCAGCAGCCTGTGGGGCGGGGCCAGCGAGGAGCAGTTCTTC
CASSLWGGASEEQFF
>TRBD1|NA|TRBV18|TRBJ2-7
TGTGCCAGCTCACCCCTTGACAGGGTTCGGTACGAGCAGTACTTC
CASSPLDRVRYEQYF
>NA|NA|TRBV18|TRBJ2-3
TGTGCCAGCTCACCACCTATTTCTATCTCGTCGCAGTATTTT
CASSPPISISSQYF